These T cell receptor beta chains were read from a single sample in a study of Ad26.COV2.S vaccination and SARS-CoV-2 variants. TCRdb's copy holds only in-frame clones and misses some; the assay was immunoSEQ multiplex PCR. The sample has about 400,000 clones; 89% are singletons. This specimen was peripheral blood, taken in a trial of Ad26.COV2.S vaccine versus placebo. The receptor source for this set is a person aged 18-65 years who received the Ad26.COV2.S COVID-19 vaccine or a placebo. The CDR3 runs from the conserved cysteine through the conserved F or W.

j_call: TRBJ2-1
v_call: TRBV9
cdr3_aa: CASSAGLAGGYNEQFF

j_call: TRBJ2-4
v_call: TRBV5-5
cdr3_aa: CASSLGGLAGRIQYF

j_call: TRBJ2-7
v_call: TRBV5-5
cdr3_aa: CASSFGRRYEQYF

j_call: TRBJ2-1
v_call: TRBV27
cdr3_aa: CASSLYAGAYNEQFF

j_call: TRBJ2-1
v_call: TRBV6-5
cdr3_aa: CASTRQVGGEQFF

j_call: TRBJ1-1
v_call: TRBV19
cdr3_aa: CASSMSVNTEAFF

j_call: TRBJ2-1
v_call: TRBV9
cdr3_aa: CASSVAASGRYNEQFF

j_call: TRBJ1-1
v_call: TRBV9
cdr3_aa: CASSVREGPSTEAFF

j_call: TRBJ1-5
v_call: TRBV10-3
cdr3_aa: CAIMQGANQPQHF

j_call: TRBJ1-5
v_call: TRBV10-3
cdr3_aa: CAISAVPQSNGNQPQHF

j_call: TRBJ2-7
v_call: TRBV5-1
cdr3_aa: CASSLGAGGISYEQYF

j_call: TRBJ2-5
v_call: TRBV6-1
cdr3_aa: CASSEIGTGETQYF

j_call: TRBJ2-6
v_call: TRBV2
cdr3_aa: CASNRDRVYGANVLTF

j_call: TRBJ1-1
v_call: TRBV19
cdr3_aa: CASSIARVIGTEAFF

j_call: TRBJ1-2
v_call: TRBV12-2
cdr3_aa: CASRLPGQPMDYGYTF

j_call: TRBJ2-2
v_call: TRBV5-1
cdr3_aa: CASSLVGQDNGELFF

j_call: TRBJ2-3
v_call: TRBV7-3
cdr3_aa: CASSPSTDTQYF

j_call: TRBJ2-2
v_call: TRBV2
cdr3_aa: CASWGSGRVGGELFF

j_call: TRBJ2-5
v_call: TRBV2
cdr3_aa: CASSQSGRWQETQYF

j_call: TRBJ2-1
v_call: TRBV11-3
cdr3_aa: CASSLIGSGYNEQFF

j_call: TRBJ1-1
v_call: TRBV2
cdr3_aa: CASNTGGTEAFF

j_call: TRBJ1-3
v_call: TRBV7-9
cdr3_aa: CASSRFITGISGNTIYF

j_call: TRBJ1-1
v_call: TRBV5-4
cdr3_aa: CASSLGANTEAFF

j_call: TRBJ1-5
v_call: TRBV28
cdr3_aa: CASSRGPRQPQHF

j_call: TRBJ2-5
v_call: TRBV28
cdr3_aa: CASSPPQETQYF

j_call: TRBJ2-7
v_call: TRBV11-3
cdr3_aa: CASSFGRASLAETEQYF

j_call: TRBJ1-2
v_call: TRBV29-1
cdr3_aa: CSVRTPYGYTF

j_call: TRBJ2-1
v_call: TRBV10-3
cdr3_aa: CAISGAGGVNEQFF

j_call: TRBJ2-5
v_call: TRBV5-4
cdr3_aa: CASSPGRDRIRETQYF

j_call: TRBJ1-1
v_call: TRBV5-6
cdr3_aa: CASSRYRVEDTEAFF

j_call: TRBJ2-5
v_call: TRBV30
cdr3_aa: CAWSIGQGVGETQYF

j_call: TRBJ1-3
v_call: TRBV5-1
cdr3_aa: CASSFNKDTIYF

j_call: TRBJ1-5
v_call: TRBV30
cdr3_aa: CAWSTGQEQPQHF

j_call: TRBJ1-5
v_call: TRBV14
cdr3_aa: CASSQWDAERGDQPQHF

j_call: TRBJ2-1
v_call: TRBV11-3
cdr3_aa: CASSLEKWGQDYNEQFF

j_call: TRBJ1-2
v_call: TRBV6-5
cdr3_aa: CASSWSYNYGYTF

j_call: TRBJ2-7
v_call: TRBV7-6
cdr3_aa: CASSLLAGAQEQYF

j_call: TRBJ2-5
v_call: TRBV5-1
cdr3_aa: CASSLMGETQYF

j_call: TRBJ1-1
v_call: TRBV10-2
cdr3_aa: CASSAGPANTEAFF

j_call: TRBJ1-1
v_call: TRBV28
cdr3_aa: CASSSPGQGAREAFF

j_call: TRBJ2-3
v_call: TRBV10-3
cdr3_aa: CAISERTDTQYF

j_call: TRBJ1-6
v_call: TRBV5-5
cdr3_aa: CASSNDRGWNSPLHF

j_call: TRBJ1-1
v_call: TRBV9
cdr3_aa: CASSVAGAGEAFF

j_call: TRBJ2-7
v_call: TRBV9
cdr3_aa: CASSVGGRTYEQYF

j_call: TRBJ1-1
v_call: TRBV11-2
cdr3_aa: CASSQTGITEAFF

j_call: TRBJ2-1
v_call: TRBV25-1
cdr3_aa: CASSALAGDYNEQFF

j_call: TRBJ1-2
v_call: TRBV4-2
cdr3_aa: CASSPGQGPTMDGYTF